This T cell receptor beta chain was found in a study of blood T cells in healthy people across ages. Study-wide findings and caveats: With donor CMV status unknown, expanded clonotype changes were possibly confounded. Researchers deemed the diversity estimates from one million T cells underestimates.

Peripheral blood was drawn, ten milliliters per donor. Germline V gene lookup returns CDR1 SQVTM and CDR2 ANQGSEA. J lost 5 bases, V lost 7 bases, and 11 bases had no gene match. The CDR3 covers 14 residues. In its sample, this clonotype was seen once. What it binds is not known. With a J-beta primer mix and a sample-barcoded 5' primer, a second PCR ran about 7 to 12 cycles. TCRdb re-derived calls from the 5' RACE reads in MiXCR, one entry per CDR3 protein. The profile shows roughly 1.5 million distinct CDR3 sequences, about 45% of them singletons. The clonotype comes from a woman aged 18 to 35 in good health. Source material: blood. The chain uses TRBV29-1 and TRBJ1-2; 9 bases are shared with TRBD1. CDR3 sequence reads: CSAPGQGVGYGYTF. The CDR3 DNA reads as TGCAGCGCCCCGGGACAGGGAGTAGGATATGGCTACACCTTC. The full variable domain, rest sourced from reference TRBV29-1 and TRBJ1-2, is SAVISQKPSRDICQRGTSLTIQCQVDSQVTMMFWYRQQPGQSLTLIATANQGSEATYESGFVIDKFPISRPNLTFSTLTVSNMSPEDSSIYLCSAPGQGVGYGYTFGSGTRLTVV.